This is a list of T cell receptor beta chains from one sample in a study of cytomegalovirus exposure and HLA in healthy donors. Some clones are missing from TCRdb's copy, which holds only in-frame ones; the method was immunoSEQ multiplex PCR. Seen here are roughly 120,000 clones, 70% to 75% observed once, and the top ten hold around 1.7%. Sequencing used PBMCs. The origin of the receptors is a woman aged 18-29 years in good health and CMV-seronegative. CDR3s include the opening cysteine and the closing phenylalanine or tryptophan. D genes are given only for firm matches. Size is stated for part of the rows, as once, few or many counts, or as a class when the clone is expanded.

D gene	V gene	clone size	J gene	CDR3 length	CDR3 protein	CDR3 DNA
-	TRBV30	-	TRBJ1-6	17	CAWSVREGRMSNSPLHF	TGTGCCTGGAGTGTACGGGAGGGCCGGATGTCTAATTCACCCCTCCACTTT
-	TRBV5-1	-	TRBJ2-1	13	CASSLGQGNEQFF	TGCGCCAGCAGCTTGGGGCAGGGCAATGAGCAGTTCTTC
TRBD2	TRBV11-3	-	TRBJ2-1	16	CASSFSTSGGYNEQFF	TGTGCCAGCAGCTTTAGTACTAGCGGGGGTTACAATGAGCAGTTCTTC
-	TRBV7-2	once	TRBJ2-5	12	CASSLLGETQYF	TGTGCCAGCAGCTTACTAGGAGAGACCCAGTACTTC
-	TRBV5-1	-	TRBJ2-1	16	CASSFRAAVGYNEQFF	TGCGCCAGCAGCTTCCGCGCGGCGGTCGGGTACAATGAGCAGTTCTTC
-	TRBV9	-	TRBJ2-2	13	CASSVGRTGELFF	TGTGCCAGCAGCGTAGGTCGCACCGGGGAGCTGTTTTTT
-	TRBV6-1	-	TRBJ2-3	16	CASSEDNVQAADTQYF	TGTGCCAGCAGTGAAGATAACGTACAGGCGGCAGATACGCAGTATTTT
-	TRBV28	-	TRBJ1-1	15	CASRRGGGIKTEAFF	TGTGCCAGCCGGAGGGGGGGCGGTATAAAGACTGAAGCTTTCTTT
TRBD1	TRBV27	-	TRBJ2-3	16	CASSIWTGGLTDTQYF	TGTGCCAGCAGTATTTGGACAGGGGGCTTGACAGATACGCAGTATTTT
-	TRBV5-1	few	TRBJ1-5	15	CASSPQGADNQPQHF	TGCGCCAGCAGCCCACAGGGAGCTGACAATCAGCCCCAGCATTTT
-	TRBV2	-	TRBJ2-2	13	CASSELVAGELFF	TGTGCCAGCAGTGAATTAGTGGCCGGGGAGCTGTTTTTT
-	TRBV5-1	once	TRBJ1-2	15	CASSPGGYTPEGYTF	TGCGCCAGCAGCCCGGGCGGGTATACGCCGGAGGGCTACACCTTC
-	TRBV6-5	-	TRBJ1-3	16	CASSYSPGLAGNTIYF	TGTGCCAGCAGTTACTCCCCAGGGCTGGCTGGAAACACCATATATTTT
-	TRBV6-6	-	TRBJ2-7	13	CASSYLSSYEQYF	TGTGCCAGCAGTTACCTGAGCTCCTACGAGCAGTACTTC
TRBD1	TRBV10-3	-	TRBJ2-7	14	CAISVRGSSYEQYF	TGTGCCATCAGTGTCAGGGGGTCCTCCTACGAGCAGTACTTC
-	TRBV18	-	TRBJ2-5	13	CASSPGGIETQYF	TGTGCCAGCTCACCAGGCGGAATTGAGACCCAGTACTTC
TRBD1	TRBV7-9	-	TRBJ1-4	16	CASSLGDRVANEKLFF	TGTGCCAGCAGCTTAGGGGACAGGGTAGCTAATGAAAAACTGTTTTTT
TRBD2	TRBV6-5	-	TRBJ2-3	15	CASSQAGGQGDTQYF	TGTGCCAGCAGCCAAGCGGGGGGCCAGGGAGATACGCAGTATTTT
TRBD1	TRBV9	-	TRBJ2-3	16	CASSIWTGDATDTQYF	TGTGCCAGCAGCATCTGGACAGGGGATGCGACAGATACGCAGTATTTT
-	TRBV4-1	few	TRBJ1-5	18	CASSRPLVQGRGNQPQHF	TGCGCCAGCAGCCGCCCCCTGGTCCAGGGGCGCGGTAATCAGCCCCAGCATTTT
TRBD2	TRBV6-1	-	TRBJ2-3	14	CASSYGGGGDTQYF	TGTGCCAGCAGTTATGGCGGGGGGGGTGATACGCAGTATTTT
-	TRBV30	-	TRBJ1-4	10	CAWAEEKLFF	TGTGCCTGGGCGGAGGAAAAACTGTTTTTT
-	TRBV4-1	-	TRBJ1-1	15	CASSQKGGGLTEAFF	TGCGCCAGCAGCCAAAAAGGGGGGGGTCTCACTGAAGCTTTCTTT
TRBD2	TRBV5-6	-	TRBJ2-3	17	CASSLRASGGFTDTQYF	TGTGCCAGCAGCTTGAGGGCTAGCGGGGGGTTTACAGATACGCAGTATTTT
TRBD1	TRBV2	-	TRBJ1-6	22	CASSPLLQTGTGGRIYNSPLHF	TGTGCCAGCAGTCCCCTCTTACAGACCGGGACAGGTGGGAGGATTTATAATTCACCCCTCCACTTT
TRBD2	TRBV6-1	-	TRBJ2-7	13	CASSPGGNYEQYF	TGTGCCAGCAGTCCGGGAGGGAACTACGAGCAGTACTTC
-	TRBV5-1	medium-sized	TRBJ1-1	16	CASSPRDTTGNTEAFF	TGCGCCAGCAGCCCCCGGGACACAACGGGGAACACTGAAGCTTTCTTT
TRBD1	TRBV5-1	once	TRBJ1-4	17	CASSLAPQGVTNEKLFF	TGCGCCAGCAGCTTAGCCCCTCAGGGGGTGACTAATGAAAAACTGTTTTTT
TRBD2	TRBV5-1	-	TRBJ2-5	16	CASSLPGLAGQETQYF	TGCGCCAGCAGCTTACCGGGACTAGCGGGGCAAGAGACCCAGTACTTC
TRBD1	TRBV2	-	TRBJ2-3	15	CASSEWDSTTDTQYF	TGTGCCAGCAGTGAGTGGGACAGCACCACAGATACGCAGTATTTT
-	TRBV11-2	-	TRBJ1-2	15	CASSHVRGMDYGYTF	TGTGCCAGCAGTCACGTTAGGGGGATGGACTATGGCTACACCTTC
-	TRBV5-8	-	TRBJ1-5	13	CASNFGAVQPQHF	TGTGCCAGCAACTTCGGCGCGGTTCAGCCCCAGCATTTT
-	TRBV28	few	TRBJ2-7	11	CASGAGYEQYF	TGTGCCAGCGGAGCTGGGTACGAGCAGTACTTC
-	TRBV18	once	TRBJ1-5	13	CASSPLRDQPQHF	TGTGCCAGCTCACCATTGAGGGATCAGCCCCAGCATTTT
-	TRBV2	once	TRBJ1-1	14	CASSLQGIVTEAFF	TGTGCCAGCAGTCTCCAGGGTATCGTGACTGAAGCTTTCTTT
-	TRBV6-6	-	TRBJ2-7	14	CASRTAQGMHEQYF	TGTGCCAGCAGAACCGCACAGGGAATGCACGAGCAGTACTTC
TRBD1	TRBV5-6	-	TRBJ1-5	18	CASSLWDRVWNSNQPQHF	TGTGCCAGCAGCTTGTGGGACAGGGTATGGAATAGCAATCAGCCCCAGCATTTT
-	TRBV30	-	TRBJ1-1	12	CAWSVSGGEAFF	TGTGCCTGGAGTGTAAGCGGGGGTGAAGCTTTCTTT
-	TRBV29-1	-	TRBJ1-2	12	CSATNGGGGYTF	TGCAGCGCAACAAACGGGGGGGGCGGCTACACCTTC
TRBD1	TRBV7-9	-	TRBJ1-2	12	CASSLGGDRNTF	TGTGCCAGCAGCTTAGGGGGGGACAGAAACACCTTC
TRBD2	TRBV30	-	TRBJ2-1	17	CAWSVLSGLAGNNEQFF	TGTGCCTGGAGTGTATTATCAGGACTAGCGGGGAACAATGAGCAGTTCTTC
-	TRBV18	few	TRBJ2-5	14	CASSLQTVGETQYF	TGTGCCAGCTCATTACAGACAGTTGGGGAGACCCAGTACTTC
-	TRBV6-1	-	TRBJ2-4	14	CASRTPGDRNIQYF	TGTGCCAGCAGGACTCCAGGGGATAGAAACATTCAGTACTTC
-	TRBV5-5	few	TRBJ2-7	13	CASSLGLNYEQYF	TGTGCCAGCAGCTTGGGACTCAACTACGAGCAGTACTTC
TRBD1	TRBV28	-	TRBJ1-1	15	CASSLPTGGSPEAFF	TGTGCCAGCAGTCTACCGACAGGGGGCAGCCCTGAAGCTTTCTTT
-	TRBV6-5	-	TRBJ2-3	14	CASSYSGATDTQYF	TGTGCCAGCAGTTACTCGGGAGCCACAGATACGCAGTATTTT
-	TRBV28	-	TRBJ2-5	14	CASSLFGGQETQYF	TGTGCCAGCAGTTTATTCGGGGGTCAAGAGACCCAGTACTTC
TRBD2	TRBV10-3	-	TRBJ2-2	19	CAISEYRLAGGRDTGELFF	TGTGCCATCAGTGAATATCGGCTAGCGGGGGGGCGAGACACCGGGGAGCTGTTTTTT
TRBD1	TRBV28	-	TRBJ2-3	16	CASSLQGQGFTDTQYF	TGTGCCAGCAGTTTACAGGGACAGGGGTTCACAGATACGCAGTATTTT
TRBD2	TRBV7-6	once	TRBJ2-1	15	CASSLRLAGGAEQFF	TGTGCCAGCAGCTTACGACTAGCGGGGGGTGCTGAGCAGTTCTTC
-	TRBV29-1	-	TRBJ2-3	14	CSVARQLSTDTQYF	TGCAGCGTTGCGCGGCAGTTAAGCACAGATACGCAGTATTTT
-	TRBV7-8	-	TRBJ1-5	13	CASSLAPDQPQHF	TGTGCCAGCAGCTTAGCTCCGGATCAGCCCCAGCATTTT
-	TRBV19	once	TRBJ2-6	16	CASSIRTASGANVLTF	TGTGCCAGTAGTATCCGGACAGCCTCTGGGGCCAACGTCCTGACTTTC
TRBD1	TRBV6-5	-	TRBJ2-7	16	CASSYHTGVRPYEQYF	TGTGCCAGCAGTTACCACACAGGGGTGAGGCCCTACGAGCAGTACTTC
TRBD1	TRBV28	once	TRBJ2-7	15	CASSAGQGGLDEQYF	TGTGCCAGCAGCGCTGGACAGGGCGGTTTGGACGAGCAGTACTTC
TRBD1	TRBV27	-	TRBJ2-1	18	CASSLGHRGSYYYNEQFF	TGTGCCAGCAGTTTAGGTCACAGGGGAAGTTACTACTACAATGAGCAGTTCTTC
-	TRBV6-5	-	TRBJ2-2	14	CASSNQGFTGELFF	TGTGCCAGCAGTAACCAGGGTTTTACCGGGGAGCTGTTTTTT
TRBD1	TRBV10-2	few	TRBJ1-3	15	CASSVQGAAGNTIYF	TGCGCCAGCAGCGTACAGGGGGCCGCTGGAAACACCATATATTTT
-	TRBV30	-	TRBJ2-7	12	CAWSAINFEQYF	TGTGCCTGGAGTGCCATCAACTTCGAGCAGTACTTC
-	TRBV6-1	once	TRBJ1-5	14	CASKKQYSNQPQHF	TGTGCCAGCAAGAAACAGTATAGCAATCAGCCCCAGCATTTT